This T cell receptor (beta chain) is drawn from a study of blood T cell repertoires in COVID-19. Study context: COVID-19 samples collected from the United States, Italy and Spain covered acute and convalescent phases. Sources were T cells, B-cell-depleted T cells, or PBMCs; the material itself was cDNA or gDNA.

Authors' data handling: Estimation of nucleated cell counts was performed using reference gene primer amplification. TCRdb's copy holds only in-frame clones and misses some; the assay was immunoSEQ multiplex PCR. The V and J calls and the clone size are those of that table, but D and trimming were determined from the DNA. Among under 450,000 clones listed, 87% were seen once. The CDR3 extends over 14 amino acids. V shed 0 bases, J shed 11 bases, and the junction held 9 bases outside the gene matches. Germline V gives CDR1 KGHSH, CDR2 LQKENI. The chain is built from TRBV18 and TRBJ1-1, with 7 bases matching TRBD1. The sequenced sample was PBMCs or T cells enriched from blood (not recorded which). The sequence was obtained from a man aged 25 to 40 who had recovered from COVID-19. CDR3 protein: CASSPPPEDRLAFF. In DNA form, the CDR3 reads TGTGCCAGCTCACCACCCCCAGAGGACAGGTTGGCTTTCTTT.